The clone carrying this T cell receptor beta chain was recorded a few times. Antigen: not known. The record originates from a study of T cell repertoires in cytomegalovirus infection. In germline, CDR1 is MDHEN, CDR2 SYDVKM. This CDR3 region has 17 residues. Between the trimmed V and J ends, which lost 6 bases and 5 bases, there was a span of 25 bases. TCRdb re-derived calls from the reads in MiXCR, one entry per CDR3 protein. This table has about 100,000 distinct CDR3 sequences, over 40% appearing once. The V call is TRBV28, the J call TRBJ2-5, with a weak D call TRBD2 (7 bases). The clonotype comes from a human donor in good health (CMV status not recorded). Some clones in this sample may be carry-over from other donors' samples. The sequencing used CD8+ T cells from cultured PBMCs, collected from culture after CMV antigen stimulation. CDR3 coding DNA: TGTGCCAGCAGCGTCACGGTCGGGGGGCGCCGGGGGGAGACCCAGTACTTC. Translating it yields CASSVTVGGRRGETQYF.